Below, 25 T cell receptor beta chains from the same sample are listed, as sequenced in a study of T cells in narcolepsy (dated by TCRdb to 2016 to 2018). Library preparation employed the immunoSEQ multiplex PCR assay. TCRdb provides this immuneACCESS table in a form limited to in-frame rearrangements. Some clones are lacking; in checked studies, under half of them reflect an unresolved V gene, and why the rest are absent is not known. The sample table holds around 18,000 clones, of which around 84% were seen once. The ten largest clones add up to 0.6% to 0.85% of the sample. The sequenced material came from memory (CD45RA-) CD4+ T cells from blood. Taken with the paper, the label for cell subset or site translates to: memory T cells sorted ex vivo from peripheral blood. The source of these receptors is a human donor in good health.

This chain joins TRBV6-1 and TRBJ1-1; weak D call: TRBD1 (6 bases). Germline loops: CDR1 MNHNS, CDR2 SASEGT. The V and J ends lost 6 bases and 4 bases respectively, with 15 bases between them. The CDR3 has 14 residues. CDR3 sequence reads: CASRLQGGVTEAFF. CDR3 DNA: TGTGCCAGCAGATTACAGGGTGGGGTCACTGAAGCTTTCTTT.

This rearrangement joins TRBV18 to TRBJ2-7; perhaps TRBD1 as D (6 bases). Trimming shortened V by 3 bases and J by 1 base, and 13 bases separated the two germline ends. In germline, CDR1 is KGHSH, CDR2 LQKENI. The CDR3 has 15 residues. CDR3 region: CASSPATGHSYEQYF. CDR3 bases: TGTGCCAGCTCACCCGCGACAGGACATTCCTACGAGCAGTACTTC.

The V and J genes are TRBV4-3 and TRBJ2-3, with D possibly matching TRBD2 (5 bases). Per germline, CDR1 LGHNA and CDR2 YSLEER. The CDR3 runs 14 residues. The ends were cut back, 4 bases at V and 1 base at J, with 9 bases in the middle. CDR3 in DNA: TGCGCCAGCAGCCCAGGACTCCGCACAGATACGCAGTATTTT. This gives the protein CASSPGLRTDTQYF.

In its sample, this clone was seen a few times. The chain recombines TRBV4-1 with TRBJ1-5, with a tentative D call TRBD1 (5 bases). V lost 0 bases and J 2 bases, leaving 17 bases between the germline ends. CDR3 length: 18 amino acids. The germline gives CDR1 MGHRA, CDR2 YSYEKL. Here the CDR3 reads CASSQDKIQGGGNQPQHF. The CDR3, as DNA: TGCGCCAGCAGCCAAGACAAAATCCAGGGCGGGGGCAATCAGCCCCAGCATTTT.

The genes are TRBV7-9 and TRBJ1-2; unclear D gene. Germline V gives CDR1 SEHNR, CDR2 FQNEAQ (reference sequence). The V end was cut by 5 bases, the J end by 0 bases, with 16 bases between. CDR3 length: 16 residues. The CDR3 here is CASSLGETTANYGYTF. The CDR3 DNA is TGTGCCAGCAGCCTCGGGGAAACAACTGCTAACTATGGCTACACCTTC.

The chain has TRBV10-3 and TRBJ1-2, with 9 bases matching TRBD1. CDR3 length equals 15 residues. V was clipped by 2 bases and J by 7 bases; unmatched bases: 8. From germline, CDR1 is ENHRY and CDR2 SYGVKD. In DNA form, the CDR3 reads TGTGCCATCAGTGAGACGGGGACAGGGTCCGGTGGCTACACCTTC. Translating it yields CAISETGTGSGGYTF.

The V and J genes are TRBV10-2 and TRBJ2-1, with 14 bases identical to TRBD2. From germline, CDR1 is WSHSY and CDR2 SAAADI. The length of the CDR3 is 18 residues. Unmatched junction bases numbered 12, after V lost 2 bases and J lost 9 bases. CDR3 protein: CASSETRLAGGRGVEQFF. For the CDR3, the DNA is TGCGCCAGCAGTGAGACCCGACTAGCGGGAGGGCGGGGCGTTGAGCAGTTCTTC.

This clone has only one observation. The rearrangement uses TRBV5-1 and TRBJ2-3; 13 bases line up with TRBD2. This CDR3 contains 15 residues. The V gene's germline CDR1 is SGHRS and CDR2 YFSETQ. The ends lost 5 bases at V and 4 bases at J; junction bases unmatched: 4. In nucleotides, the CDR3 is TGCGCCAGCAGGTGGACTAGCGGGGGTTCAGATACGCAGTATTTT. Protein product: CASRWTSGGSDTQYF.

The genes are TRBV18 and TRBJ2-5; 7 positions match TRBD1. The closer fit of TRBJ2-7 to the DNA end suggests the J call may be wrong. The germline V gene encodes CDR1 KGHSH and CDR2 LQKENI. CDR3 size: 16 residues. The CDR3 nucleotides are TGTGCCAGCTCACCACCTCCGGGACAGAGATCCTACGAGCAGTACTTC. Its translation: CASSPPPGQRSYEQYF.

The V gene is TRBV7-6, the J gene TRBJ1-1; a weak D match, TRBD1 (5 bases). The CDR3 length is 14 residues. With 4 bases removed from V and 0 bases from J, the gap between germline ends came to 9 bases. Germline-derived CDR1 and CDR2 are SGHVS and FNYEAQ. CDR3 sequence: CASSSGLMNTEAFF. The CDR3 nucleotides are TGTGCCAGCAGCTCGGGACTTATGAACACTGAAGCTTTCTTT.

The chain links TRBV5-6 to TRBJ1-1; 11 bases are a match to TRBD1. Germline CDR1 reads SGHDT; CDR2 reads YYEEEE. With V trimmed by 3 bases and J by 4 bases, 2 bases remained unmatched. CDR3 size: 14 residues. The CDR3 DNA follows: TGTGCCAGCAGCTGGACAGGGGGCTTCACTGAAGCTTTCTTT. Translating gives CASSWTGGFTEAFF.

This clone was seen just once. This chain joins TRBV29-1 and TRBJ1-4; D is perhaps TRBD1 (5 bases). Germline CDR1 reads SQVTM; CDR2 reads ANQGSEA. Trimming took 6 bases from V and 0 from J, leaving 20 bases between them. The CDR3 is 17 amino acids. The DNA of the CDR3 is TGCAGCGTCCCCGGGGGGTCAATGCAGGCAACTAATGAAAAACTGTTTTTT. This sequence encodes CSVPGGSMQATNEKLFF.

As DNA, the CDR3 is TGTGCCAGCAGCTTACCGAAAGGGGGACTAGCGGGATCTACATACGAGCAGTACTTC. Translation gives CASSLPKGGLAGSTYEQYF. The chain employs TRBV11-3 and TRBJ2-7; 13 bases fit TRBD2. The J segment lost 4 bases and the V segment lost 2 bases, leaving 14 bases of the junction unmatched. The CDR3 contains 19 residues. Looked up from germline, CDR1 is SGHNT and CDR2 is YENEEA.

This clone has only a few counts. This chain links TRBV14 with TRBJ2-1, with TRBD2 identical over 8 bases. The length of the CDR3 is 15 residues. Germline assignment: CDR1 SGHDN and CDR2 FVKESK. Unmatched junction bases numbered 3, after V lost 2 bases and J lost 3 bases. In nucleotides, the CDR3 is TGTGCCAGCAGCCAATTAACTAGCGGCTACAATGAGCAGTTCTTC. This translates into CASSQLTSGYNEQFF.

The V gene is TRBV7-8, the J gene TRBJ1-2; possible D gene TRBD1, 6 bases. This CDR3 comprises 13 residues. From germline, CDR1 is SGHVS and CDR2 FQNEAQ. The V end was cut by 6 bases, the J end by 10 bases, with 18 bases between. CDR3 in DNA: TGTGCCAGCAGACAGGACAGCCTAGGGGACTACACCTTC. Its protein is CASRQDSLGDYTF.

The rearrangement uses TRBV7-8 and TRBJ2-3; TRBD1 is a possible D gene (6 bases). The CDR3 loop spans 16 amino acids. Looked up from germline, CDR1 is SGHVS and CDR2 is FQNEAQ. Trimming cost V 0 bases and J 4 bases, with 14 bases left between them. CDR3 bases: TGTGCCAGCAGCTTAGCGCTGGGCAGGGGTGCAGATACGCAGTATTTT. Its protein is CASSLALGRGADTQYF.

The J gene is TRBJ2-7, the V gene TRBV19; weak D call: TRBD2 (5 bases). This CDR3 is 12 amino acids long. V was cut by 5 bases and J by 3 bases, with 8 bases left in between. Per the germline V gene, CDR1 is LNHDA and CDR2 is SQIVND (reference sequence). The CDR3 nucleotides read TGTGCCAGTAGTCTCCGGGGCTACGAGCAGTACTTC. Translated: CASSLRGYEQYF.

The chain links TRBV5-8 to TRBJ1-5; D remains unclear. The germline gives CDR1 SGHTS, CDR2 YDEGEE. The CDR3 is 16 residues long. V was clipped by 4 bases and J by 0 bases, with 14 bases between them. CDR3 DNA sequence: TGTGCCAGCAGCATAATCCGACGGGCTAGCAATCAGCCCCAGCATTTT. Translating it yields CASSIIRRASNQPQHF.

The J gene is TRBJ2-1, the V gene TRBV11-2; D possibly corresponds to TRBD2 (7 bases). Trimming took 3 bases from V and 4 from J, leaving 13 bases between them. The CDR3 covers 15 residues. Per germline, CDR1 SGHAT and CDR2 FQNNGV. Written as DNA, the CDR3 is TGTGCCAGCAGCTTCGGGCGGGGGCAGTACAATGAGCAGTTCTTC. Translating gives CASSFGRGQYNEQFF.

The chain has TRBV4-1 and TRBJ2-5, with D possibly being TRBD2 (6 bases). The CDR3 has 16 amino acids. The V end lost 5 bases, the J end lost 1 base, and 17 bases lay between the germline ends. From germline, CDR1 is MGHRA and CDR2 YSYEKL. The CDR3 loop is CASSVSSGAPQETQYF. The CDR3 region has the DNA TGCGCCAGCAGCGTCAGTAGCGGAGCCCCCCAAGAGACCCAGTACTTC.

V gene TRBV5-4 combines with J gene TRBJ2-7; 12 positions agree with TRBD1. V dropped 3 bases and J dropped 7; count of bases not matched to a gene: 8. This CDR3 region has 15 residues. Germline CDR1 reads SGHNT; CDR2 reads YYREEE (reference sequence). DNA of the CDR3: TGTGCCAGCAGCTCCGGGGACAGGGGGCGGTTAGAGCAGTACTTC. This encodes CASSSGDRGRLEQYF.

This clone turned up a few times. This chain links TRBV4-1 with TRBJ1-1; a possible D gene is TRBD1 (5 bases). V shed 1 base and J shed 7 bases, with 16 bases lying between them. This CDR3 is 15 amino acids long. CDR1 and CDR2 (germline): MGHRA, YSYEKL. This chain's CDR3 is CASSQAIFIGGEAFF. CDR3 sequence (DNA): TGCGCCAGCAGCCAAGCGATTTTTATCGGGGGTGAAGCTTTCTTT.

This chain uses TRBV25-1 with TRBJ1-1; D is uncertain. Trimming removed 7 bases at V and 1 base at J, with 19 bases between. This CDR3 spans 16 amino acids. Germline values: CDR1 MGHDK, CDR2 SYGVNS. CDR3 protein: CASTPWKHSKNTEAFF. CDR3 DNA: TGTGCCAGCACCCCATGGAAACACTCAAAGAACACTGAAGCTTTCTTT.

This clone was seen only once. The chain recombines TRBV9 with TRBJ2-7; TRBD1 or TRBD2 may be the D gene (6 bases each). This CDR3 spans 14 amino acids. Germline loops: CDR1 SGDLS, CDR2 YYNGEE. Between the trimmed V and J ends, which lost 4 bases and 5 bases, there was a span of 16 bases. The CDR3 region is CASSRGLGLHEQYF. CDR3 nucleotide sequence: TGTGCCAGCAGCCGGGGGCTAGGTCTCCACGAGCAGTACTTC. The full variable domain, with the rest looked up from reference TRBV9 and TRBJ2-7, is DSGVTQTPKHLITATGQRVTLRCSPRSGDLSVYWYQQSLDQGLQFLIQYYNGEERAKGNILERFSAQQFPDLHSELNLSSLELGDSALYFCASSRGLGLHEQYFGPGTRLTVT.

CDR3 bases: TGTGCCAGCAGTGAGGGAGCGGGAGCAAAGTATTTT. It specifies CASSEGAGAKYF. The chain carries TRBV2 and TRBJ2-3; TRBD2 matches at 8 bases. CDR1 and CDR2 from the germline V gene are SNHLY and FYNNEI. J was trimmed by 13 bases and V by 3 bases; bases with no gene match: 6. The CDR3 is 12 amino acids.